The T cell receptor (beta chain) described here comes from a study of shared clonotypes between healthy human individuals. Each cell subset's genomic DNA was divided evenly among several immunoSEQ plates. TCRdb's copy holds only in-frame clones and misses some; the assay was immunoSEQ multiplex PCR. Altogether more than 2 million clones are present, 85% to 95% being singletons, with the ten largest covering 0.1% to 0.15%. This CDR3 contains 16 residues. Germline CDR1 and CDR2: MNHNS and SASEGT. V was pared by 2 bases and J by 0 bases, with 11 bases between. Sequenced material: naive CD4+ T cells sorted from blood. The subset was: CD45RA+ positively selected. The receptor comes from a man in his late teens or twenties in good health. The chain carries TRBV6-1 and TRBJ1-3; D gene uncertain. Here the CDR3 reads CASSERRRGSGNTIYF. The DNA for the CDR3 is TGTGCCAGCAGTGAAAGACGACGGGGCTCTGGAAACACCATATATTTT.